Below, one TCR beta chain is given with its context. The sample comes from a study of blood T cell repertoires in COVID-19. At the level of the study: COVID-19 samples collected from the United States, Italy and Spain covered acute and convalescent phases. T cells, B-cell-depleted T cells, or PBMCs supplied cDNA or gDNA.

Per the original data handling: Amplifying reference gene primers gave estimates of nucleated cell counts. The repertoire was sequenced with immunoSEQ multiplex PCR; TCRdb's copy has only in-frame clones and lacks some. The DNA gave D and trimming, while V, J and clone size come from that table. This table has roughly 200,000 clones, around 89% appearing once. This CDR3 contains 15 residues. The V end was cut by 0 bases, the J end by 3 bases, with 11 bases between. Germline V lookup: CDR1 WSHSY, CDR2 SAAADI. Sequencing input: peripheral blood. The chain has TRBV10-2 and TRBJ1-1, with a weak D call TRBD1 (5 bases). This TCR was sampled from a man between 50 and 59 years old with acute or convalescent COVID-19. The CDR3 coding sequence is TGCGCCAGCAGTGAGTCCCTCCCAGGGTACACTGAAGCTTTCTTT. Translated: CASSESLPGYTEAFF.